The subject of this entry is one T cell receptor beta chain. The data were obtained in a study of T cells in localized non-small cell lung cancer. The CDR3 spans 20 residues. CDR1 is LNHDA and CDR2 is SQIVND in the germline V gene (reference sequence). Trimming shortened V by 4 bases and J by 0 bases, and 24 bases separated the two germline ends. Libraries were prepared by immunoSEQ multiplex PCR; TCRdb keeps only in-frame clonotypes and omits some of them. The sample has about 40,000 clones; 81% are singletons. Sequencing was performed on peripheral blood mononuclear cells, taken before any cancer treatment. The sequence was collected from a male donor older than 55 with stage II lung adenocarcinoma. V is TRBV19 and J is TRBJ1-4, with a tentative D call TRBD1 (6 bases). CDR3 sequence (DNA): TGTGCCAGTAGTACAACCGGACGGGGCGAGGGGACACCAACTAATGAAAAACTGTTTTTT. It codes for CASSTTGRGEGTPTNEKLFF.